Below, 20 T cell receptor beta chains from the same sample are listed, as sequenced in a study of blood T cells in healthy people across ages. Using a J-beta primer mix together with a sample-barcoded 5' primer, a second PCR was run for about 7 to 12 cycles. TCRdb analysed the 5' RACE reads with MiXCR anew, one entry per CDR3 protein. Found here are about 1.5 million distinct CDR3 sequences, roughly two fifths of them singletons; the top ten hold over 3.5%. Sequenced input: blood. Every receptor here comes from a woman aged 18-30 years in good health.

The table lists this clonotype with a few counts. The chain is built from TRBV14 and TRBJ2-3; perhaps TRBD1 as D (5 bases). V lost 0 bases and J 6 bases, leaving 10 bases between the germline ends. Per the germline V gene, CDR1 is SGHDN and CDR2 is FVKESK. This CDR3 is 14 amino acids long. This chain's CDR3 is CASSQEIRGDTQYF. The CDR3 region has the DNA TGTGCCAGCAGCCAAGAAATAAGGGGCGATACGCAGTATTTT. The full variable domain, with the rest looked up from reference TRBV14 and TRBJ2-3, is EAGVTQFPSHSVIEKGQTVTLRCDPISGHDNLYWYRRVMGKEIKFLLHFVKESKQDESGMPNNRFLAERTGGTYSTLKVQPAELEDSGVYFCASSQEIRGDTQYFGPGTRLTVL.

This chain joins TRBV4-2 and TRBJ1-2; D is unresolved. The CDR3 spans 16 residues. The germline gives CDR1 LGHNA, CDR2 YNFKEQ. Trimming cost V 0 bases and J 1 base, with 12 bases left between them. This CDR3 is CASSQESRVDNYGYTF. In nucleotides, the CDR3 is TGTGCCAGCAGCCAAGAATCCCGGGTAGATAACTATGGCTACACCTTC.

This clonotype has only a few counts. The rearrangement links TRBV29-1 to TRBJ2-7, with D possibly matching TRBD1 (5 bases). This CDR3 comprises 15 residues. V was clipped by 5 bases and J by 2 bases, with 19 bases between them. From germline, CDR1 is SQVTM and CDR2 ANQGSEA. CDR3 DNA: TGCAGCGTTAGAGCTAAGGCAGGGTCCACCTACGAGCAGTACTTC. It translates to CSVRAKAGSTYEQYF.

V is TRBV5-1 and J is TRBJ2-5; 7 bases map to TRBD1. The CDR3 is 14 residues long. Germline V CDR1 and CDR2: SGHRS, YFSETQ. V was clipped by 1 base and J by 11 bases; unmatched bases: 11. The CDR3 here is CASSLPTGSDEQYF. The CDR3 DNA sequence: TGCGCCAGCAGCTTGCCGACAGGGTCGGATGAGCAGTACTTC.

This clonotype was observed a few times. The gene calls are TRBV4-1 and TRBJ2-5, with 8 bases fitting TRBD2. Trimming took 4 bases from V and 0 from J; bases not matched to a gene: 4. The germline V gene has CDR1 MGHRA and CDR2 YSYEKL. The CDR3 has 15 amino acids. The CDR3 nucleotides are TGCGCCAGCAGCCGGAATAGCGGGGACCAAGAGACCCAGTACTTC. It yields the protein CASSRNSGDQETQYF.

V is TRBV9 and J is TRBJ2-3; tentative D call: TRBD2 (5 bases). Germline-derived CDR1 and CDR2 are SGDLS and YYNGEE. The V end was cut by 0 bases, the J end by 5 bases, with 16 bases between. The CDR3 consists of 16 residues. This CDR3 is CASSVGKASLGDTQYF. CDR3 DNA sequence: TGTGCCAGCAGCGTAGGGAAAGCTAGCTTGGGAGATACGCAGTATTTT.

The V gene is TRBV7-9, the J gene TRBJ2-7; 9 positions agree with TRBD2. The CDR3 length is 15 residues. V shed 7 bases, J shed 6 bases, and the junction held 13 bases outside the gene matches. Germline values: CDR1 SEHNR, CDR2 FQNEAQ (reference sequence). CDR3 coding DNA: TGTGCCAGCAATAAATTAAGTAGCGGGAGTTCCGAGCAGTACTTC. Translating it yields CASNKLSSGSSEQYF.

The gene calls are TRBV4-3 and TRBJ1-2, with 11 bases matching TRBD1. Germline lookup yields CDR1 LGHNA and CDR2 YSLEER. There are 15 residues in the CDR3. The junction had 3 bases not matched to a gene; V was cut back by 3 bases and J by 3 bases. The CDR3 DNA sequence: TGCGCCAGCAGCCAGGGACAGGGGGTTCACTATGGCTACACCTTC. It encodes CASSQGQGVHYGYTF.

The chain links TRBV29-1 to TRBJ2-3; maybe TRBD2 (5 bases). CDR1 SQVTM and CDR2 ANQGSEA come from the germline V gene. The germline V and J ends were trimmed by 4 bases and 6 bases, with 14 bases remaining between them. The CDR3 sequence is 13 residues long. The CDR3: CSVGGTSRDTQYF. CDR3 coding DNA: TGCAGCGTTGGCGGCACTAGTAGGGATACGCAGTATTTT.

This clonotype was counted many times. The CDR3 loop is CSAREDGYEQYF. The CDR3 nucleotides are TGCAGTGCTAGAGAGGACGGCTACGAGCAGTACTTC. This chain connects TRBV20-1 to TRBJ2-7; D remains unclear. V lost 0 bases and J 3 bases, leaving 6 bases between the germline ends. Germline loops: CDR1 DFQATT, CDR2 SNEGSKA (reference sequence). This CDR3 region has 12 residues.

A note on this clonotype: A much larger clone sits a single nucleotide away, making a read error possible. The J gene is TRBJ2-3, the V gene TRBV29-1, with 9 bases identical to TRBD2. V was pared by 7 bases and J by 6 bases, with 11 bases of the junction left unmatched. This CDR3 region has 14 residues. The germline CDR1 and CDR2 sequences are SQVTM and ANQGSEA. CDR3 sequence: CSGGTGGGVDTQYF. CDR3 nucleotides: TGCAGCGGCGGGACTGGCGGGGGGGTTGATACGCAGTATTTT.

This clonotype was seen a few times. The V and J genes are TRBV28 and TRBJ2-5, with D possibly called TRBD1 or TRBD2 (5 bases each). Germline V gives CDR1 MDHEN, CDR2 SYDVKM. The CDR3 length is 13 residues. V lost 6 bases and J 3 bases, leaving 11 bases between the germline ends. CDR3 region: CASRWGREETQYF. For the CDR3, the DNA is TGTGCCAGCAGATGGGGACGGGAAGAGACCCAGTACTTC.

Turning to this clonotype: Since a much larger clone is just one base distant, this may be a read error. The chain uses TRBV7-2 and TRBJ2-7, with D tentatively TRBD1 or TRBD2 (5 bases each). The CDR3 runs to 14 residues. Per germline, CDR1 SGHTA and CDR2 FQGNSA. Between the trimmed V and J ends, which lost 0 bases and 3 bases, there was a span of 9 bases. The CDR3 DNA sequence: TGTGCCAGCAGCTTAGCGGGACGCTGCTACGAGCAGTACTTC. The encoded protein is CASSLAGRCYEQYF. The full variable domain, in which reference TRBV7-2 and TRBJ2-7 provide the parts outside the CDR3, is GAGVSQSPSNKVTEKGKDVELRCDPISGHTALYWYRQSLGQGLEFLIYFQGNSAPDKSGLPSDRFSAERTGGSVSTLTIQRTQQEDSAVYLCASSLAGRCYEQYFGPGTRLTVT.

As for this clonotype: At one end the junction does not follow the germline gene, possibly because of a read error. The rearrangement uses TRBV27 and TRBJ2-3; no definite D call. CDR1 MNHEY and CDR2 SMNVEV come from the germline V gene (reference sequence). The CDR3 covers 13 residues. The CDR3 nucleotides are TGTGCCAGCAGTTTCCAGGCAGCAGATATGCAGTATTTT. Translating gives CASSFQAADMQYF.

The chain combines TRBV2 with TRBJ2-1; 9 bases line up with TRBD1. The CDR3 has 15 residues. Germline V CDR1 and CDR2: SNHLY, FYNNEI. Trimming at V came to 5 bases and at J to 5 bases, leaving 7 bases not matched to a gene. CDR3 nucleotides: TGTGCCAGCAGTCGCAGACAGGGGGTTAACAATGAGCAGTTCTTC. Amino acid sequence: CASSRRQGVNNEQFF.

This clonotype was counted between two and nine times. This CDR3 is CASRISGRSPGELFF. The CDR3 bases are TGTGCCAGCAGAATTAGCGGGAGATCACCCGGGGAGCTGTTTTTT. V is TRBV12-3 or TRBV12-4 and J is TRBJ2-2; 9 bases are shared with TRBD2. With V trimmed by 6 bases and J by 6 bases, 8 bases remained unmatched. This CDR3 region has 15 residues.

J is TRBJ2-3 and V is TRBV28, with 7 bases matching TRBD2. The CDR3 extends over 17 amino acids. Germline V gene sequence: CDR1 MDHEN, CDR2 SYDVKM. Trimming removed 6 bases from V and 2 bases from J; junction bases left unmatched: 14. CDR3 region: CASRGVRSSGHTDTQYF. The CDR3 coding sequence is TGTGCCAGCAGGGGTGTTCGGAGTAGCGGGCACACAGATACGCAGTATTTT.

This chain links TRBV29-1 with TRBJ2-1; no definite D call. In germline, CDR1 is SQVTM, CDR2 ANQGSEA. The V and J ends lost 6 bases and 4 bases respectively, with 13 bases between them. CDR3 length: 13 residues. CDR3 amino acids: CSVPRTAYNEQFF. The CDR3 DNA reads as TGCAGCGTCCCAAGGACGGCATACAATGAGCAGTTCTTC.

This clonotype was counted a few times. V and J are TRBV7-9 and TRBJ1-1; D not resolved. Germline lookup yields CDR1 SEHNR and CDR2 FQNEAQ (reference sequence). This CDR3 has 14 amino acids. Trimming pared 5 bases from V and 8 bases from J, leaving 18 bases between. The CDR3 protein is CASSLGGLPDEAFF. In DNA, the CDR3 is TGTGCCAGCAGCCTCGGAGGGCTCCCAGACGAAGCTTTCTTT.

The rearrangement links TRBV28 to TRBJ2-7; 7 bases are a match to TRBD1. Germline-derived CDR1 and CDR2 are MDHEN and SYDVKM. Losses at the gene ends were 8 bases for V and 2 bases for J; bases not matched to a gene: 6. The CDR3 runs to 13 residues. CDR3: CASGDSTAYEQYF. For the CDR3, the DNA is TGTGCCAGCGGGGACAGTACTGCCTACGAGCAGTACTTC.